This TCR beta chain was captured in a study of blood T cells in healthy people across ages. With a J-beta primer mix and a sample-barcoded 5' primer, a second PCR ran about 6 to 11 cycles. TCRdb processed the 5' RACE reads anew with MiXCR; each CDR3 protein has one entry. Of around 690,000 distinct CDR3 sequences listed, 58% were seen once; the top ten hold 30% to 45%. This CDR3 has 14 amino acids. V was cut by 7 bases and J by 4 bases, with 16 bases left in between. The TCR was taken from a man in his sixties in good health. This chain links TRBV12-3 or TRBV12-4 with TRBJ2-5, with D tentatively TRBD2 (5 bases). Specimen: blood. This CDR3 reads CASTLGANGETQYF. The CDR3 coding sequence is TGTGCCAGCACTTTGGGAGCTAACGGAGAGACCCAGTACTTC.